What follows describes a single T cell receptor beta chain. Antigen specificity is unknown. These data originate in a study of OX40 agonist ivuxolimab in advanced cancers. Across the whole study: Cancers in dose escalation were hepatocellular, melanoma, renal cell and head and neck.

Study-wide findings and caveats: At doses 0.1 to 3.0 mg/kg, CD4+ and CD8+ clones expanded.

TCRdb's table, derived via immunoSEQ multiplex PCR, lists solely in-frame clones and lacks some. The sample has 50,000 to 65,000 clones, 88% seen once. This CDR3 region has 13 residues. With 5 bases removed from V and 4 bases from J, the gap between germline ends came to 11 bases. The germline CDR1 and CDR2 sequences are SEHNR and FQNEAQ (reference sequence). The receptor was isolated from an adult with an advanced solid tumor such as melanoma, head and neck, liver or kidney cancer. The specimen was CD4+ or CD8+ T cells sorted from blood, collected in a trial of the OX40 agonist ivuxolimab. This sequence joins TRBV7-9 and TRBJ2-5; D might be TRBD1 or TRBD2, each matching 5 bases. The CDR3 reads CASSRDPGETQYF. The DNA for the CDR3 is TGTGCCAGCAGCCGGGACCCTGGAGAGACCCAGTACTTC. Variable domain in full (rest from reference TRBV7-9 and TRBJ2-5): DTGVSQNPRHKITKRGQNVTFRCDPISEHNRLYWYRQTLGQGPEFLTYFQNEAQLEKSRLLSDRFSAERPKGSFSTLEIQRTEQGDSAMYLCASSRDPGETQYFGPGTRLLVL.